The 19 T cell receptor beta chains reported below all come from one sample, sequenced in a study of T cell changes during pregnancy in multiple sclerosis. This table comes from immunoSEQ multiplex PCR, and its TCRdb copy is limited to in-frame clones, with some not included. The table shows tens of thousands of clones, with roughly 92% occurring only once. The sequences come from peripheral blood, collected in the third trimester of pregnancy. The origin of the receptors is a female donor in good health, enrolled as a control in a pregnancy study.

This chain joins TRBV15 and TRBJ1-5, with a possible D match to TRBD1 (6 bases). V dropped 0 bases and J dropped 6 bases, with 12 bases sitting between them. CDR1 and CDR2 from the germline V gene are LNHNV and YYDKDF (reference sequence). The CDR3 consists of 15 residues. The CDR3 coding sequence is TGTGCCACCAGCAGAGACACAGGGTTTGCTCAGCCCCAGCATTTT. Translating gives CATSRDTGFAQPQHF.

The chain joins TRBV9 to TRBJ1-4; TRBD1 aligns across 11 bases. V was pared by 0 bases and J by 7 bases, with 17 bases of the junction left unmatched. Germline CDR1 and CDR2: SGDLS and YYNGEE. CDR3 length: 20 residues. CDR3 sequence reads: CASSVADFRTGGHRGEKLFF. CDR3 nucleotide sequence: TGTGCCAGCAGCGTAGCTGACTTCAGGACAGGGGGCCACCGAGGTGAAAAACTGTTTTTT.

V gene TRBV5-8 combines with J gene TRBJ1-6; D is unclear. CDR1 is SGHTS, CDR2 YDEGEE, per germline. The CDR3 loop spans 14 amino acids. V was trimmed by 6 bases and J by 5 bases, leaving 12 bases between them. The CDR3 nucleotides are TGTGCCAGCAACCCGGACGGGAATAATTCACCCCTCCACTTT. It codes for CASNPDGNNSPLHF.

The chain recombines TRBV4-1 with TRBJ2-7, with D possibly being TRBD1 (6 bases). This CDR3 has 15 residues. V was pared by 0 bases and J by 0 bases, with 9 bases between. Germline assignment: CDR1 MGHRA and CDR2 YSYEKL. CDR3 nucleotide sequence: TGCGCCAGCAGCCAAGAGTGGGACACCTCCTACGAGCAGTACTTC. Translated, it gives CASSQEWDTSYEQYF.

This clone is a singleton in its sample. The CDR3 DNA reads as TGTGCCAGCATACCCTTAGCGGGGGGGCCTGGGGAGCAGTTCTTC. Translating gives CASIPLAGGPGEQFF. The chain combines TRBV2 with TRBJ2-1; 11 bases match TRBD2. V gave up 7 bases and J gave up 10 bases; unmatched junction bases: 12. In germline, CDR1 is SNHLY, CDR2 FYNNEI. There are 15 residues in the CDR3.

V gene TRBV19 combines with J gene TRBJ2-5, with D perhaps matching TRBD2 (6 bases). Trimming shortened V by 6 bases and J by 1 base, and 15 bases separated the two germline ends. Germline CDR1 reads LNHDA; CDR2 reads SQIVND (reference sequence). CDR3 length: 15 residues. CDR3 DNA sequence: TGTGCCAGTAGGTGGCGGGGAAGTACCCAAGAGACCCAGTACTTC. Amino acid sequence: CASRWRGSTQETQYF.

The rearrangement links TRBV5-6 to TRBJ2-2; 7 nucleotides match TRBD2. Germline CDR1 SGHDT, CDR2 YYEEEE. The CDR3 sequence is 15 residues long. The V and J ends lost 6 bases and 3 bases, in that order; junction bases with no gene match: 8. Here the CDR3 reads CASTWGGAHTGELFF. For the CDR3, the DNA is TGTGCCAGCACCTGGGGAGGGGCGCACACCGGGGAGCTGTTTTTT.

The rearrangement joins TRBV20-1 to TRBJ1-2; the D gene is possibly TRBD1 (6 bases). Germline values: CDR1 DFQATT, CDR2 SNEGSKA (reference sequence). The CDR3 sequence is 11 residues long. The CDR3 bases are TGCAGCCTACAGGGTCGGGGAGGCTACACCTTC. Translation: CSLQGRGGYTF.

For the CDR3, the DNA is TGTGCCAGCAGTAATGGGGGGTTGTGGGCGAACACTGAAGCTTTCTTT. Its translation is CASSNGGLWANTEAFF. The rearrangement links TRBV28 to TRBJ1-1; D is perhaps TRBD1 (5 bases). The germline V gene has CDR1 MDHEN and CDR2 SYDVKM. The CDR3 length is 16 residues. V was cut by 5 bases and J by 1 base, with 17 bases left in between.

This clone has just one count. This rearrangement joins TRBV19 to TRBJ2-7; 11 nucleotides align to TRBD2. Germline loops: CDR1 LNHDA, CDR2 SQIVND (reference sequence). The length of the CDR3 is 15 residues. Trimming cost V 2 bases and J 5 bases; bases outside gene matches: 5. This CDR3 is CASSIQLAGDDEQYF. The CDR3 bases are TGTGCCAGTAGTATACAACTAGCGGGAGACGACGAGCAGTACTTC.

The rearrangement links TRBV5-1 to TRBJ1-5; 12 nucleotides line up with TRBD1. The V and J ends lost 3 bases and 4 bases, in that order; junction bases with no gene match: 5. In germline, CDR1 is SGHRS, CDR2 YFSETQ. The CDR3 consists of 16 residues. CDR3 protein: CASSWGDRGQNQPQHF. CDR3 sequence (DNA): TGCGCCAGCAGCTGGGGGGACAGGGGGCAGAATCAGCCCCAGCATTTT.

This clone was seen only once. The chain combines TRBV6-5 with TRBJ1-2, with a possible D match to TRBD1 (6 bases). Germline V gives CDR1 MNHEY, CDR2 SVGAGI. The length of the CDR3 is 15 residues. V was cut by 0 bases and J by 8 bases, with 16 bases left in between. Here the CDR3 DNA reads TGTGCCAGCAGTTACTCAAACAGGGTTCAGGACGGCTACACCTTC. Its protein is CASSYSNRVQDGYTF.

CDR3 nucleotides: TGTGCCAGCAGCGTTTTCGGACAGGGTACCACCGGGGAGCTGTTTTTT. Translated: CASSVFGQGTTGELFF. The rearrangement links TRBV9 to TRBJ2-2, with 8 bases matching TRBD1. The CDR3 is 16 amino acids. Unmatched junction bases numbered 7, after V lost 2 bases and J lost 4 bases. Germline assignment: CDR1 SGDLS and CDR2 YYNGEE.

CDR3 nucleotides: TGCGCCAGCAGCTTTTCGCTGGACAGGGGATGGGGAGGCTACACCTTC. Its translation is CASSFSLDRGWGGYTF. The V gene is TRBV5-1, the J gene TRBJ1-2; 9 nucleotides align to TRBD1. CDR1 and CDR2 from the germline V gene are SGHRS and YFSETQ. The CDR3 is 16 amino acids. J gave up 8 bases and V 2 bases, and 13 bases lay outside the gene matches.

This clone was recorded only once. V and J are TRBV27 and TRBJ2-5; a possible D gene is TRBD2 (5 bases). This CDR3 is 17 amino acids long. Germline CDR1 reads MNHEY; CDR2 reads SMNVEV (reference sequence). The V and J ends lost 5 bases and 5 bases respectively, with 24 bases between them. DNA of the CDR3: TGTGCCAGCAGTCCCCTGGGAGTCGAGGGCCTGGGGGAGACCCAGTACTTC. It codes for CASSPLGVEGLGETQYF.

This chain uses TRBV30 with TRBJ2-7; unclear D gene. CDR3 length equals 12 residues. Germline values: CDR1 GTSNPN, CDR2 SVGIG (reference sequence). The V and J ends lost 2 bases and 2 bases respectively, with 7 bases between them. For the CDR3, the DNA is TGTGCCTGGAGTCTATATACCTACGAGCAGTACTTC. Translating it yields CAWSLYTYEQYF.

The chain combines TRBV29-1 with TRBJ2-1; tentative D call: TRBD1 (6 bases). Germline CDR1 is SQVTM and CDR2 is ANQGSEA. The CDR3 runs 15 residues. With 4 bases removed from V and 0 bases from J, the gap between germline ends came to 13 bases. DNA of the CDR3: TGCAGCGTTGCTTGGACAGACCTCTCCTACAATGAGCAGTTCTTC. It translates to CSVAWTDLSYNEQFF.

The genes are TRBV5-1 and TRBJ2-2; 12 bases match TRBD2. The CDR3 is made up of 16 amino acids. The germline gives CDR1 SGHRS, CDR2 YFSETQ. V dropped 2 bases and J dropped 3; count of bases not matched to a gene: 2. The CDR3: CASSFLAGGDTGELFF. The CDR3 region has the DNA TGCGCCAGCAGCTTTCTAGCGGGAGGGGACACCGGGGAGCTGTTTTTT.

This sequence joins TRBV7-2 and TRBJ2-7; 7 bases are a match to TRBD1. CDR1 and CDR2 (germline): SGHTA, FQGNSA. The ends lost 8 bases at V and 0 bases at J; junction bases unmatched: 4. CDR3 size: 13 residues. For the CDR3, the DNA is TGTGCCAGCGGAAGGACAGGCTCCTACGAGCAGTACTTC. Encoded protein: CASGRTGSYEQYF.